This T cell receptor beta chain was sequenced in a study of CD8+ T cells in alopecia areata. Sequencing used cDNA as its template, made by extracting RNA and reverse transcribing it. Profiled with immunoSEQ multiplex PCR; TCRdb holds only in-frame clones, not every one. The table shows approximately 210,000 clones, with more than 60% occurring only once. General observations from the study: Among the top 100, expanded CD8+ clones, as well as scalp clonality, were significantly decreased by tofacitinib.

The treatment was: oral pan-JAK inhibitor, 5-10 mg twice daily. CDR3 size: 14 residues. V lost 6 bases, J lost 0 bases, and 9 bases lay in between. Germline V gives CDR1 SNHLY, CDR2 FYNNEI. This clone was picked up a small number of times. Its antigen is as yet unknown. This receptor was identified in a human donor with alopecia areata. This sample comprised CD4+ T cells sorted from blood, obtained around week 46, from a patient treated with tofacitinib. The chain has TRBV2 and TRBJ2-1; possibly TRBD1 for D (5 bases). CDR3 coding DNA: TGTGCCAGCAGCCTGACAGTCTCCTACAATGAGCAGTTCTTC. It codes for CASSLTVSYNEQFF.